This entry lists 14 T cell receptor beta chains sequenced from one sample in a study of cytomegalovirus exposure and HLA in healthy donors. Primers: 60 Vbeta forward and 13 Jbeta reverse. Clones were read by immunoSEQ multiplex PCR, and TCRdb kept only the in-frame ones, dropping some. The table records 110,000 to 150,000 clones, around two thirds of them present only once. Sequenced material: PBMCs. Source of these receptors: a man younger than 35 in good health and CMV-seropositive.

The genes are TRBV2 and TRBJ1-2; 8 bases fit TRBD1. This CDR3 comprises 12 residues. Germline-derived CDR1 and CDR2 are SNHLY and FYNNEI. Losses at the gene ends were 6 bases for V and 6 bases for J; bases not matched to a gene: 3. The CDR3 nucleotides are TGTGCCAGCAGGCAACAGGGGGATGGCTACACCTTC. Translating it yields CASRQQGDGYTF.

This chain uses TRBV29-1 with TRBJ1-2, with TRBD1 matching 8 bases. Germline lookup yields CDR1 SQVTM and CDR2 ANQGSEA. The junction had 4 bases not matched to a gene; V was cut back by 7 bases and J by 6 bases. This CDR3 has 11 residues. The CDR3 here is CSATGGDGYTF. CDR3 bases: TGCAGCGCAACAGGGGGAGATGGCTACACCTTC.

This chain links TRBV6-4 with TRBJ2-3; the match to TRBD2 covers 12 bases. The CDR3 is 15 residues long. The junction had 4 bases not matched to a gene; V was cut back by 2 bases and J by 7 bases. Germline V CDR1 and CDR2: MRHNA, SNTAGT. Written as DNA, the CDR3 is TGTGCCAGCAGTGACACTAGCGGGGGGCTTAATACGCAGTATTTT. It translates to CASSDTSGGLNTQYF.

The chain is built from TRBV5-4 and TRBJ2-3; 11 nucleotides align to TRBD2. Trimming at V came to 5 bases and at J to 4 bases, leaving 6 bases not matched to a gene. The CDR3 sequence is 15 residues long. CDR1 and CDR2 from the germline V gene are SGHNT and YYREEE (reference sequence). This chain's CDR3 is CASRLAGVVSDTQYF. The CDR3 nucleotides read TGTGCCAGCAGACTAGCGGGAGTTGTGTCAGATACGCAGTATTTT. Drawing the rest from reference TRBV5-4 and TRBJ2-3, the complete variable domain is ETGVTQSPTHLIKTRGQQVTLRCSSQSGHNTVSWYQQALGQGPQFIFQYYREEENGRGNFPPRFSGLQFPNYSSELNVNALELDDSALYLCASRLAGVVSDTQYFGPGTRLTVL.

The CDR3 reads CASSTRTGAYEQYF. Written as DNA, the CDR3 is TGCGCCAGCAGCACTCGCACAGGGGCTTACGAGCAGTACTTC. The gene calls are TRBV4-1 and TRBJ2-7; 7 bases line up with TRBD1. Trimming at V came to 5 bases and at J to 4 bases, leaving 8 bases not matched to a gene. Germline CDR1 is MGHRA and CDR2 is YSYEKL. This CDR3 comprises 14 residues.

J is TRBJ2-5 and V is TRBV7-8, with 9 bases lining up with TRBD1. The germline V gene has CDR1 SGHVS and CDR2 FQNEAQ. The CDR3 is 16 residues long. V trimming: 5 bases; J trimming: 4 bases; junction bases outside the gene matches: 11. Here the CDR3 DNA reads TGTGCCAGCAGCCGGAAGGGACAGGGAAGAAGAGAGACCCAGTACTTC. Amino acid sequence: CASSRKGQGRRETQYF. The full variable domain, with the rest looked up from reference TRBV7-8 and TRBJ2-5, is GAGVSQSPRYKVAKRGQDVALRCDPISGHVSLFWYQQALGQGPEFLTYFQNEAQLDKSGLPSDRFFAERPEGSVSTLKIQRTQQEDSAVYLCASSRKGQGRRETQYFGPGTRLLVL.

The chain recombines TRBV5-4 with TRBJ2-2; the match to TRBD2 covers 8 bases. Trimming at V came to 4 bases and at J to 7 bases, leaving 6 bases not matched to a gene. There are 14 residues in the CDR3. Germline V CDR1 and CDR2: SGHNT, YYREEE (reference sequence). As DNA, the CDR3 is TGTGCCAGCAGCGTGACGGGGGGGAACGGGGAGCTGTTTTTT. It yields the protein CASSVTGGNGELFF.

The CDR3 DNA follows: TGTGCCAGCAGCTTAGGCAGTCGGCCAGGAAGGCCACCCCTCCACTTT. It specifies CASSLGSRPGRPPLHF. The chain links TRBV13 to TRBJ1-6; D gene unclear. The CDR3 has 16 residues. The V gene lost 0 bases and the J gene lost 11 bases, with 17 bases spanning the gap. Germline V gene lookup returns CDR1 PRHDT and CDR2 FYEKMQ (reference sequence).

This clone was found a few times. This chain joins TRBV5-6 and TRBJ2-7; D is unclear. The germline V gene has CDR1 SGHDT and CDR2 YYEEEE. CDR3 size: 15 residues. V shed 4 bases and J shed 0 bases, with 14 bases lying between them. CDR3 residues: CASSPEALTSYEQYF. The CDR3, as DNA: TGTGCCAGCAGCCCAGAGGCCTTAACCTCCTACGAGCAGTACTTC.

The chain couples TRBV4-1 to TRBJ2-3; D may be TRBD2 (5 bases). The CDR3 spans 13 residues. Germline V gene lookup returns CDR1 MGHRA and CDR2 YSYEKL. V dropped 1 base and J dropped 11 bases, with 13 bases sitting between them. CDR3 loop: CASSQVSLEKQYF. The CDR3 DNA follows: TGCGCCAGCAGCCAAGTATCACTAGAAAAGCAGTATTTT.

This clone was counted only a few times. The missing conserved phenylalanine or tryptophan at the end of this CDR3 makes a read error likely. J is TRBJ1-1 and V is TRBV18; 7 nucleotides line up with TRBD1. V lost 4 bases and J lost 5; bases outside the gene matches: 7. Germline loops: CDR1 KGHSH, CDR2 LQKENI. The CDR3 totals 14 residues. CDR3 DNA: TGTGCCAGCTCACAACGACAGGGAAGGACTGAAGCTTTCGTT. This encodes CASSQRQGRTEAFV.

This CDR3 is CASSAVYSGNTIYF. CDR3 nucleotide sequence: TGTGCCAGCAGCGCCGTATACTCTGGAAACACCATATATTTT. The genes are TRBV9 and TRBJ1-3; D call uncertain. This CDR3 spans 14 amino acids. V dropped 3 bases and J dropped 0 bases, with 7 bases sitting between them. The germline V gene encodes CDR1 SGDLS and CDR2 YYNGEE.

This rearrangement joins TRBV29-1 to TRBJ2-5; the match to TRBD1 covers 8 bases. The J call may be wrong; the DNA end is better matched by TRBJ2-7. The CDR3 is 14 amino acids. Germline loops: CDR1 SQVTM, CDR2 ANQGSEA. CDR3 amino acids: CSVEGGQVPYEQYF. The CDR3 region has the DNA TGCAGCGTTGAGGGGGGACAGGTCCCCTACGAGCAGTACTTC.

This clone has only a few counts. The V gene is TRBV5-6, the J gene TRBJ2-2; TRBD1 agrees at 7 bases. V lost 3 bases, J lost 5 bases, and 7 bases stayed unmatched. The CDR3 is made up of 15 amino acids. Germline CDR1 and CDR2: SGHDT and YYEEEE. The CDR3 region has the DNA TGTGCCAGCAGCTCATCGGAACAGGGGACCGGGGAGCTGTTTTTT. Translating gives CASSSSEQGTGELFF. Based on the CDR3 plus reference TRBV5-6 and TRBJ2-2, the full variable domain is DAGVTQSPTHLIKTRGQQVTLRCSPKSGHDTVSWYQQALGQGPQFIFQYYEEEERQRGNFPDRFSGHQFPNYSSELNVNALLLGDSALYLCASSSSEQGTGELFFGEGSRLTVL.